Below, one T cell receptor (beta chain) is given with its context. Its antigen is not known. These data belong to a study of T cell responses to AZD1222 COVID-19 vaccine. The length of the CDR3 is 15 residues. Germline trimming cut 1 base from V and 4 bases from J; bases unmatched to any gene: 3. Germline values: CDR1 SNHLY, CDR2 FYNNEI. The protocol was immunoSEQ multiplex PCR, while the TCRdb copy is restricted to in-frame clones and leaves out a portion. The sample contains about 150,000 clones, about nine tenths of which appear only once. Study-wide results and caveats: Clonal diversity was possibly underestimated, and white British individuals and females predominated among donors. The breadth and depth of Spike-specific TCRs increased once two AZD1222 doses had been given. Repertoires were obtained only post-peak T cell response. The number of AZD1222 recipients seropositive at baseline was only five to seven.

The chain is built from TRBV2 and TRBJ1-5, with 8 bases aligning to TRBD1. Sequences were derived from peripheral blood, sampled on day 0 of AZD1222 vaccination. This receptor was taken from an adult in good health. For the CDR3, the DNA is TGTGCCAGCAGTGAAGGGACAGGGATGAATCAGCCCCAGCATTTT. Translation gives CASSEGTGMNQPQHF.